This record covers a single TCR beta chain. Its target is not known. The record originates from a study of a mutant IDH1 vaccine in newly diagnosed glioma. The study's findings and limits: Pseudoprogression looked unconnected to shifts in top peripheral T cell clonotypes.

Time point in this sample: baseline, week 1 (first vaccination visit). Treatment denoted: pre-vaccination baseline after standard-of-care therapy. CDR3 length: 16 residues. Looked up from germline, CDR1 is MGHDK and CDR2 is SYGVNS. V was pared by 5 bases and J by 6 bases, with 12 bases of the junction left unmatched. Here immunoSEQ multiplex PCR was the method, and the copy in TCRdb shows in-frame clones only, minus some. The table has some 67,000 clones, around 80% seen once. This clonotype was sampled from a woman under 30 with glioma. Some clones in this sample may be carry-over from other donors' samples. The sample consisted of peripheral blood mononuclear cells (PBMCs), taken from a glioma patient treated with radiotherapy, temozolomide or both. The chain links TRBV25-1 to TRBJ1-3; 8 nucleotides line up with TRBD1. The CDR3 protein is CASSPRDYRGKNTIYF. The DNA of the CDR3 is TGTGCCAGCAGTCCCCGGGACTACAGGGGGAAAAACACCATATATTTT. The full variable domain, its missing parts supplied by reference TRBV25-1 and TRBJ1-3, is EADIYQTPRYLVIGTGKKITLECSQTMGHDKMYWYQQDPGMELHLIHYSYGVNSTEKGDLSSESTVSRIRTEHFPLTLESARPSHTSQYLCASSPRDYRGKNTIYFGEGSWLTVV.